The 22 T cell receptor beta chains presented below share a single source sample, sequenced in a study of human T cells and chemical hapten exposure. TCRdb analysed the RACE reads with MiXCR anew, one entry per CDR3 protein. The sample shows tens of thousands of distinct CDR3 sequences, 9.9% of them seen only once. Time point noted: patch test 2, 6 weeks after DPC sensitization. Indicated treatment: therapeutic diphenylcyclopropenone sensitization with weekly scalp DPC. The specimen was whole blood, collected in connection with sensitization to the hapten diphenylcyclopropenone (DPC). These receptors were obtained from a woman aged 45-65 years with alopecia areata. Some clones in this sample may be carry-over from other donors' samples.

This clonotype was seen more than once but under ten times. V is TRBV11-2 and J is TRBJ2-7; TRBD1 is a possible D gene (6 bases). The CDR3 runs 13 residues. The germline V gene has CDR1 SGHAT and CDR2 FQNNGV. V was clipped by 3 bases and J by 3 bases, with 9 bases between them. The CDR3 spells CASSFDRSYEQYF. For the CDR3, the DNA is TGTGCCAGCAGCTTCGACAGGAGCTACGAGCAGTACTTC.

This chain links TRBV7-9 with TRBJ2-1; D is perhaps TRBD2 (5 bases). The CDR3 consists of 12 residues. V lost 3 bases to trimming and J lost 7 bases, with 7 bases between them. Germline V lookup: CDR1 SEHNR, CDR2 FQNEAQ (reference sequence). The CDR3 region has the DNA TGTGCCAGCAGCTTCTCGGGGAATGAGCAGTTCTTC. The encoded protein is CASSFSGNEQFF.

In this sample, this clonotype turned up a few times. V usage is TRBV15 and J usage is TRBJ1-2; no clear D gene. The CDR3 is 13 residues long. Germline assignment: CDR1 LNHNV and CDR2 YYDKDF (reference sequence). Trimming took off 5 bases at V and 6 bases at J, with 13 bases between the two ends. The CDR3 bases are TGTGCCACCAGCCAGAGCTCGGGAGATGGCTACACCTTC. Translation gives CATSQSSGDGYTF. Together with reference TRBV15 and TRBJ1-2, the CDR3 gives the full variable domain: DAMVIQNPRYQVTQFGKPVTLSCSQTLNHNVMYWYQQKSSQAPKLLFHYYDKDFNNEADTPDNFQSRRPNTSFCFLDIRSPGLGDTAMYLCATSQSSGDGYTFGSGTRLTVV.

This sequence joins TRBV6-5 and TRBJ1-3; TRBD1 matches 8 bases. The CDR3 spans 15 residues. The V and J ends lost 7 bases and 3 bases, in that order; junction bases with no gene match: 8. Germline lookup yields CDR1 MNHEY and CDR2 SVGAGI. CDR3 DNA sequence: TGTGCCAGCAAGGCGGACAGGGACTTTGGAAACACCATATATTTT. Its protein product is CASKADRDFGNTIYF.

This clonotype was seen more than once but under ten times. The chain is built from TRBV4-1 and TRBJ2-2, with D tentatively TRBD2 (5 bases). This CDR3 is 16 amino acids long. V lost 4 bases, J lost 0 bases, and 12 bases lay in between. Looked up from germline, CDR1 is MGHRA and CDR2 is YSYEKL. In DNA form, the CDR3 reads TGCGCCAGCAGCCCTGTACGGGGTTCGAACACCGGGGAGCTGTTTTTT. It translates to CASSPVRGSNTGELFF.

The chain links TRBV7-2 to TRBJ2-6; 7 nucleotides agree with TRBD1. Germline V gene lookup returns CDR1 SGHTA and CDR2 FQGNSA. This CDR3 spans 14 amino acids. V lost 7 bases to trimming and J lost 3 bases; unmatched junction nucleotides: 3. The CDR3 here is CASTPGGGANVLTF. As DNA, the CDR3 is TGTGCCAGCACCCCAGGGGGTGGGGCCAACGTCCTGACTTTC.

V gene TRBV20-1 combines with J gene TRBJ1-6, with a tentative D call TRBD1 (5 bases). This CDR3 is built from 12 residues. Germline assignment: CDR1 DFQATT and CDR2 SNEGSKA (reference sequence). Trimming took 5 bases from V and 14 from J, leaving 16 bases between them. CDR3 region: CSAPRGLRSLHF. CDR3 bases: TGCAGTGCTCCCCGGGGACTCCGCTCCCTCCACTTT.

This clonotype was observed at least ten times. CDR3 in DNA: TGTGCCAGCAGCCTGGACGGTAGCTCCTATAATTCACCCCTCCACTTT. It translates to CASSLDGSSYNSPLHF. The rearrangement links TRBV27 to TRBJ1-6; D not resolved. The CDR3 has 16 residues. The germline V and J ends were trimmed by 6 bases and 0 bases, with 12 bases remaining between them. Germline-derived CDR1 and CDR2 are MNHEY and SMNVEV (reference sequence).

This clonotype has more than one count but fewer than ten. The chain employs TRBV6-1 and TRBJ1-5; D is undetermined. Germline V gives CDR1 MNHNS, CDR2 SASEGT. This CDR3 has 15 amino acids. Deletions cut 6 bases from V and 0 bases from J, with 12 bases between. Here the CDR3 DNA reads TGTGCCAGCAGATACGGGCAGAATAGCAATCAGCCCCAGCATTTT. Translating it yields CASRYGQNSNQPQHF.

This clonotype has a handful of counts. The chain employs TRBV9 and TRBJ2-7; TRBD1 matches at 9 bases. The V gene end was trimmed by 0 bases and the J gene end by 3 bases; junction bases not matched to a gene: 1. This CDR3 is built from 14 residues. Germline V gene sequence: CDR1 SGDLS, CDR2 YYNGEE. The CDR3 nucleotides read TGTGCCAGCAGCGTAGGACAGGGGGACTACGAGCAGTACTTC. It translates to CASSVGQGDYEQYF.

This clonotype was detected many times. CDR3 loop: CASSYSMAYEQYF. CDR3 DNA sequence: TGTGCCAGCAGTTACTCCATGGCCTACGAGCAGTACTTC. J is TRBJ2-7 and V is TRBV6-2 or TRBV6-3; D is undetermined. The CDR3 totals 13 residues. Trimming stripped 0 bases from V and 2 bases from J, with 5 bases between. Germline CDR1 is MNHEY and CDR2 is SVGEGT.

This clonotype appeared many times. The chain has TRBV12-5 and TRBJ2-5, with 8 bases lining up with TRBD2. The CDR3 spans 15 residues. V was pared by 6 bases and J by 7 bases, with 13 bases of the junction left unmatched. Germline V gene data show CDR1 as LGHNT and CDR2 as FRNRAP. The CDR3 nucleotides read TGTGCTAGTGGCCTCAGCGGGGGAGCCCAGGGGACCCAGTACTTC. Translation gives CASGLSGGAQGTQYF.

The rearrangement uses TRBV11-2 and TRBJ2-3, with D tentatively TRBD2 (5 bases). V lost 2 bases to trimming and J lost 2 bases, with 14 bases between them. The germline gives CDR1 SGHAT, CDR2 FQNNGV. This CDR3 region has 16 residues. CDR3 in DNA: TGTGCCAGCAGCTTAAGCGGTGCCGGAGCCACAGATACGCAGTATTTT. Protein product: CASSLSGAGATDTQYF. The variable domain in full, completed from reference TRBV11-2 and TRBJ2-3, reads EAGVAQSPRYKIIEKRQSVAFWCNPISGHATLYWYQQILGQGPKLLIQFQNNGVVDDSQLPKDRFSAERLKGVDSTLKIQPAKLEDSAVYLCASSLSGAGATDTQYFGPGTRLTVL.

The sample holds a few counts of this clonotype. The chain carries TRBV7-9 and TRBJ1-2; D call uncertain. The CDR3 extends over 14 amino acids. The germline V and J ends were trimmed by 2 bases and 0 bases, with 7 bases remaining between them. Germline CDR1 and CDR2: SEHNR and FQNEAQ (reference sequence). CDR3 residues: CASSLLDSNYGYTF. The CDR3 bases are TGTGCCAGCAGCTTACTTGACTCTAACTATGGCTACACCTTC.

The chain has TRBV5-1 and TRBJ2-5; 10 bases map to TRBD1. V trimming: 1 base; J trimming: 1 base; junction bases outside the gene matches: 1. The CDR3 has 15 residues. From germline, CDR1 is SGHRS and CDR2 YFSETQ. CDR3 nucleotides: TGCGCCAGCAGCTTGAGGGACAGGGGCCAAGAGACCCAGTACTTC. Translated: CASSLRDRGQETQYF.

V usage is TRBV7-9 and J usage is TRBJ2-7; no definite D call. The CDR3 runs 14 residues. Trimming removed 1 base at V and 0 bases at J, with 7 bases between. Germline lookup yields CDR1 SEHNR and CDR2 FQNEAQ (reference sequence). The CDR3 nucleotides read TGTGCCAGCAGCTTAGTGGTAAGCTCCTACGAGCAGTACTTC. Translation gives CASSLVVSSYEQYF.

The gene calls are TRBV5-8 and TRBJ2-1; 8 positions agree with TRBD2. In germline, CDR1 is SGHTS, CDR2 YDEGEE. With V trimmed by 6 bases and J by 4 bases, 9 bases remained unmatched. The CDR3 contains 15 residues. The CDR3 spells CASTRSGASYNEQFF. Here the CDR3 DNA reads TGTGCCAGCACTCGTAGCGGGGCTAGTTACAATGAGCAGTTCTTC.

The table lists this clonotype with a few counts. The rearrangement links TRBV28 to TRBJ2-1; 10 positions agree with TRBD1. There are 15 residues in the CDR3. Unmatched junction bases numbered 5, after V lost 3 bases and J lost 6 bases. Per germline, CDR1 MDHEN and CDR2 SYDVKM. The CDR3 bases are TGTGCCAGCAGTTTTCGCGGGACAGGGGCCAATGAGCAGTTCTTC. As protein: CASSFRGTGANEQFF.

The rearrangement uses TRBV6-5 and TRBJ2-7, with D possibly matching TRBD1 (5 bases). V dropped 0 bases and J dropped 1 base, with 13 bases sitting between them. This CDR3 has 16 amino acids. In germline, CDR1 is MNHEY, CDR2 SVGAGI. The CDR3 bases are TGTGCCAGCAGTTACTCGGTAGGGGTTCTTTCCTACGAGCAGTACTTC. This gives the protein CASSYSVGVLSYEQYF.

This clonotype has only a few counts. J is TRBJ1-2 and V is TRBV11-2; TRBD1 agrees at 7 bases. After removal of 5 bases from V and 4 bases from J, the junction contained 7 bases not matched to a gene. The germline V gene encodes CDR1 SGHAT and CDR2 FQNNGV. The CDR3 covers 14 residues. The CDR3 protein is CASSPSRDSYGYTF. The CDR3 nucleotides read TGTGCCAGCAGCCCATCCCGGGACAGCTATGGCTACACCTTC.

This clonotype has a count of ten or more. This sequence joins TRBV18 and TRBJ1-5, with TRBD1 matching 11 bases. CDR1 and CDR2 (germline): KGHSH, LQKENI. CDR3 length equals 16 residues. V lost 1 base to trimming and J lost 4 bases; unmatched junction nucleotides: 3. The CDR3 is CASSPRTGGGNQPQHF. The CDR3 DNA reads TGTGCCAGCTCACCACGGACAGGGGGCGGGAATCAGCCCCAGCATTTT.

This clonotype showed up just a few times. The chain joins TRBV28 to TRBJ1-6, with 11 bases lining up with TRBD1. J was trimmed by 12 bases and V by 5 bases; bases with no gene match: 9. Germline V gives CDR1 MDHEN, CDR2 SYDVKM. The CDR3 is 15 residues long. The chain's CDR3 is CASSPGGTGGRPLHF. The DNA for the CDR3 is TGTGCCAGCAGTCCTGGGGGGACAGGGGGTAGACCCCTCCACTTT.